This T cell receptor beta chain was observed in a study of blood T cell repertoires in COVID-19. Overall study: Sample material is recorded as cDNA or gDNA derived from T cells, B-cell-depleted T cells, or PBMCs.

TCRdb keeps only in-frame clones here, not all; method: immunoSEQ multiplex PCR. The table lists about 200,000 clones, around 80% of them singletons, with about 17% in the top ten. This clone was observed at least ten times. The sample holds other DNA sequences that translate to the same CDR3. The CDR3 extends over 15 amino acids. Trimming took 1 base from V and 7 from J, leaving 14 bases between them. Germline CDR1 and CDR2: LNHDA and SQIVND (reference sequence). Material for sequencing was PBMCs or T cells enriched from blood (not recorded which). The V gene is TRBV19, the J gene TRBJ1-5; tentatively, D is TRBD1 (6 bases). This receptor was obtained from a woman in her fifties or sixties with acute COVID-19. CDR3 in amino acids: CASSIGGTGKQPQHF. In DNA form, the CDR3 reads TGTGCCAGTAGTATAGGAGGAACAGGGAAACAGCCCCAGCATTTT.